This T cell receptor beta chain stems from a study of OX40 agonist ivuxolimab in advanced cancers. In the study overall: Head and neck, renal cell, melanoma or hepatocellular carcinoma were the cancers that dose-escalation patients had. General study findings and limits: Antigen targets of the expanded peripheral T cells went undetermined.

Blood got drawn at baseline, again on cycle 4 day 1, and then on cycle 7 day 1. TCRdb keeps only in-frame clones here, not all; method: immunoSEQ multiplex PCR. The sample lists some 60,000 clones; over 80% were seen once. Concerning this clone: What it recognizes is unknown.

The specimen comprised CD4+ or CD8+ T cells sorted from blood, sampled in a trial of the OX40 agonist ivuxolimab. The sequence was obtained from an adult with an advanced solid tumor such as melanoma, head and neck, liver or kidney cancer.

CDR3 in amino acids: CASSWTGAPSNQPQHF. CDR3 coding DNA: TGTGCCAGCAGTTGGACAGGGGCGCCCAGCAATCAGCCCCAGCATTTT. The chain uses TRBV28 and TRBJ1-5; 9 positions agree with TRBD1. CDR1 MDHEN and CDR2 SYDVKM come from the germline V gene. CDR3 length equals 16 residues. Losses at the gene ends were 4 bases for V and 1 base for J; bases not matched to a gene: 5.